Below are 5 T cell receptor beta chains sequenced from a single sample in a study of blood T cell dynamics during melanoma immunotherapy. Time point denoted: week 3, after first cycle of checkpoint inhibitor. TCRdb's copy holds only in-frame clones and misses some; the assay was immunoSEQ multiplex PCR. The sample lists about 8,400 clones, approximately 85% occurring once. Specimen: blood, collected from a patient treated with checkpoint blockade. These TCRs come from a human donor with melanoma.

This clone appeared once. The rearrangement uses TRBV19 and TRBJ2-1; 8 bases align to TRBD2. The CDR3 is made up of 15 amino acids. V was pared by 5 bases and J by 9 bases, with 12 bases of the junction left unmatched. Germline V gene lookup returns CDR1 LNHDA and CDR2 SQIVND (reference sequence). CDR3 coding DNA: TGTGCCAGTAGTTCTAGCGGGCCGTTGTTCGCTGAGCAGTTCTTC. The encoded protein is CASSSSGPLFAEQFF.

V gene TRBV28 combines with J gene TRBJ1-5; 7 positions match TRBD1. V lost 7 bases and J lost 3; bases outside the gene matches: 6. CDR1 is MDHEN and CDR2 is SYDVKM in the germline V gene. The CDR3 extends over 14 amino acids. The DNA of the CDR3 is TGTGCCAGCAATAGACAGGGCTTCAATCAGCCCCAGCATTTT. Amino acid sequence: CASNRQGFNQPQHF.

This chain connects TRBV9 to TRBJ2-7; D gene ambiguous. Per the germline V gene, CDR1 is SGDLS and CDR2 is YYNGEE. V gave up 6 bases and J gave up 3 bases, with 16 bases separating them. The CDR3 has 14 residues. Here the CDR3 reads CASTPSYYDYEQYF. The CDR3 nucleotides are TGTGCCAGCACCCCGTCTTACTACGACTACGAGCAGTACTTC.

The chain employs TRBV5-6 and TRBJ2-2, with D unresolved. This CDR3 is built from 12 residues. Trimming shortened V by 0 bases and J by 9 bases, and 6 bases separated the two germline ends. Germline V gives CDR1 SGHDT, CDR2 YYEEEE. The CDR3 sequence is CASSLGGWELFF. In nucleotides, the CDR3 is TGTGCCAGCAGCTTGGGTGGCTGGGAGCTGTTTTTT. Full variable domain (outside the CDR3, taken from reference TRBV5-6 and TRBJ2-2): DAGVTQSPTHLIKTRGQQVTLRCSPKSGHDTVSWYQQALGQGPQFIFQYYEEEERQRGNFPDRFSGHQFPNYSSELNVNALLLGDSALYLCASSLGGWELFFGEGSRLTVL.

This chain links TRBV14 with TRBJ2-1; the D gene is possibly TRBD1 (6 bases). Trimming stripped 0 bases from V and 4 bases from J, with 13 bases between. The CDR3 is 16 amino acids. The germline gives CDR1 SGHDN, CDR2 FVKESK. This CDR3 is CASSQDYRVLYNEQFF. CDR3 coding DNA: TGTGCCAGCAGCCAAGACTACAGGGTCTTATACAATGAGCAGTTCTTC.